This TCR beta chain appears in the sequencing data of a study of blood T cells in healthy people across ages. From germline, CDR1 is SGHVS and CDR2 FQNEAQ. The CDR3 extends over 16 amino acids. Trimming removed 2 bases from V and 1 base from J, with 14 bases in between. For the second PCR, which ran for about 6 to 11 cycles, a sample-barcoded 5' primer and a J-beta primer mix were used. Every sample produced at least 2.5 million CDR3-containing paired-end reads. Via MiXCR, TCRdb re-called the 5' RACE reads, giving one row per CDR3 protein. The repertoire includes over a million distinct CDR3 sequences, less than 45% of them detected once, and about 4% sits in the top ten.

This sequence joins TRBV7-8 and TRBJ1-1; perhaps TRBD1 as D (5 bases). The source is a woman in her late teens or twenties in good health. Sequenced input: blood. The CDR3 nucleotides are TGTGCCAGCAGCTTAACGGGGCGGATGGGGAACACTGAAGCTTTCTTT. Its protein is CASSLTGRMGNTEAFF.